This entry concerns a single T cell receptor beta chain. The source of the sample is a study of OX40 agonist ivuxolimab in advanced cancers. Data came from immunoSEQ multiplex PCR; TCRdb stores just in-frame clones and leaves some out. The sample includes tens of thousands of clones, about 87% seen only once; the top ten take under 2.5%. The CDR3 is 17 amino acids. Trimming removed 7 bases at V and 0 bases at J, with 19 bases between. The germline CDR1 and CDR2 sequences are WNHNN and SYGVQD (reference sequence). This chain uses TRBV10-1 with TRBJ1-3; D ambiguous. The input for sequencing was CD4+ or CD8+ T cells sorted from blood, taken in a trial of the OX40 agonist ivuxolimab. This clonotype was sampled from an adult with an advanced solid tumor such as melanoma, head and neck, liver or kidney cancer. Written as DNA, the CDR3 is TGCGCCAGCACTCCCAATGAGCGCCTCCACTCTGGAAACACCATATATTTT. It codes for CASTPNERLHSGNTIYF.